The 32 T cell receptor beta chains listed next were all sequenced from one sample in a study of blood T cell repertoires in COVID-19. This table comes from immunoSEQ multiplex PCR, and its TCRdb copy is limited to in-frame clones, with some not included. This sample has 85,000 to 130,000 clones, with about 89% found just once. The sequenced sample was peripheral blood. The receptors were gathered from a man aged 55 to 70 with acute or convalescent COVID-19.

The chain uses TRBV6-5 and TRBJ1-2; D is uncertain. Trimming removed 8 bases from V and 0 bases from J, with 13 bases in between. Germline CDR1 and CDR2: MNHEY and SVGAGI. The CDR3 is made up of 14 amino acids. CDR3 in amino acids: CASAQPSANYGYTF. The CDR3 DNA reads as TGTGCCAGCGCACAACCCTCAGCTAACTATGGCTACACCTTC.

The chain carries TRBV21-1 and TRBJ2-1; the table assigns TRBD1, which was not confirmed against the DNA. TRBV21-1 is a listed pseudogene. The CDR3 length is 14 residues. The DNA of the CDR3 is TGTGCCAGCAGCAAAGGGGGCTTCAGCAATGAGCAGTTCTTC. Encoded protein: CASSKGGFSNEQFF.

With respect to this clone: No DNA is shown, since the ends of the CDR3 on it are uncertain; the CDR3 is the one TCRdb lists. J is TRBJ1-6 and V is TRBV21-1; the listed D gene, TRBD1, was not tested against the DNA. TRBV21-1 is designated a pseudogene. The CDR3 has 23 residues if both end residues are counted. CDR3 sequence: CASSKVAKGATHRVGRPNSPLHF.

V is TRBV19 and J is TRBJ1-6; the match to TRBD1 covers 7 bases. The CDR3 loop spans 13 amino acids. Per germline, CDR1 LNHDA and CDR2 SQIVND (reference sequence). Losses at the gene ends were 6 bases for V and 7 bases for J; bases not matched to a gene: 3. The DNA of the CDR3 is TGTGCCAGTAGATCGACAGGGAATTCACCCCTCCACTTT. Protein sequence: CASRSTGNSPLHF.

The genes are TRBV5-1 and TRBJ2-1; TRBD2 matches at 7 bases. V was clipped by 4 bases and J by 7 bases; unmatched bases: 5. This CDR3 region has 13 residues. Germline assignment: CDR1 SGHRS and CDR2 YFSETQ. CDR3 region: CASSPWTRNEQFF. The CDR3 DNA reads as TGCGCCAGCAGCCCATGGACTAGGAATGAGCAGTTCTTC.

The chain is built from TRBV28 and TRBJ2-6; TRBD2 might be the D (6 bases). Germline CDR1 and CDR2: MDHEN and SYDVKM. Trimming removed 6 bases from V and 2 bases from J, with 8 bases in between. CDR3 size: 14 residues. CDR3 region: CASREGPGANVLTF. CDR3 nucleotides: TGTGCCAGCAGGGAGGGGCCTGGGGCCAACGTCCTGACTTTC.

The chain employs TRBV7-5 and TRBJ2-7; the table's D call, TRBD1, was not checked against the DNA. TRBV7-5 is a documented pseudogene. This CDR3 has 15 amino acids. The CDR3: CARSSNREWPYEQYF. CDR3 in DNA: TGTGCCAGAAGCTCGAACAGGGAATGGCCGTACGAGCAGTACTTC.

The chain links TRBV6-1 to TRBJ2-7; 10 nucleotides align to TRBD1. The germline V gene encodes CDR1 MNHNS and CDR2 SASEGT. The CDR3 sequence is 16 residues long. J lost 4 bases, V lost 4 bases, and 10 bases had no gene match. This CDR3 is CASSVSSGTGAYEQYV. The CDR3 nucleotides read TGTGCCAGCAGTGTAAGTTCCGGGACAGGGGCTTACGAGCAGTACGTC.

This chain joins TRBV10-3 and TRBJ2-5; a weak D match, TRBD1 (7 bases). The CDR3 is 15 amino acids. Germline CDR1 and CDR2: ENHRY and SYGVKD. Trimming left V 3 bases short and J 1 base short, with 12 bases between. The DNA of the CDR3 is TGTGCCATCAGTGACCCAGGGGGAGGCCAAGAGACCCAGTACTTC. It specifies CAISDPGGGQETQYF.

Comment on this clone: The junction departs from the called germline gene at one end, perhaps through a read error. This chain links TRBV30 with TRBJ1-1; D may be TRBD1 (5 bases). Germline-derived CDR1 and CDR2 are GTSNPN and SVGIG (reference sequence). This CDR3 has 15 residues. CDR3 DNA sequence: TGTGCCTGGAGCCCCCTGGGGGGAGGGAACGCTGAAGCTTTCTTT. Translating gives CAWSPLGGGNAEAFF. The variable domain in full, completed from reference TRBV30 and TRBJ1-1, reads SQTIHQWPATLVQPVGSPLSLECTVEGTSNPNLYWYRQAAGRGLQLLFYSVGIGQISSEVPQNLSASRPQDRQFILSSKKLLLSDSGFYLCAWSPLGGGNAEAFFGQGTRLTVV.

About this clone itself: Other DNA sequences of this sample code for an identical CDR3. The chain recombines TRBV3-1 (or the pseudogene TRBV3-2) with TRBJ2-1, with 7 nucleotides matching TRBD1. The germline gives CDR1 LGHDT, CDR2 YNNKEL (reference sequence). The trim removed 3 bases at V and 4 bases at J, leaving 0 bases unmatched. The CDR3 is made up of 13 amino acids. The CDR3 is CASSQDRYNEQFF. CDR3 sequence (DNA): TGTGCCAGCAGCCAGGACAGGTACAATGAGCAGTTCTTC.

The J gene is TRBJ2-5, the V gene TRBV27; TRBD1 might be the D (6 bases). The CDR3 is 15 amino acids. Germline CDR1 MNHEY, CDR2 SMNVEV (reference sequence). With 0 bases removed from V and 2 bases from J, the gap between germline ends came to 10 bases. The chain's CDR3 is CASSLSHGTQETQYF. As DNA, the CDR3 is TGTGCCAGCAGTTTATCTCACGGGACACAAGAGACCCAGTACTTC.

V is TRBV7-2 and J is TRBJ2-7; TRBD2 matches 12 bases. Losses at the gene ends were 0 bases for V and 12 bases for J; bases not matched to a gene: 3. CDR1 and CDR2 from the germline V gene are SGHTA and FQGNSA. This CDR3 is 13 amino acids long. The DNA of the CDR3 is TGTGCCAGCAGCTTAGCCGCTAGCGGGGGGGGGTACTTC. It encodes CASSLAASGGGYF. The variable domain in full, completed from reference TRBV7-2 and TRBJ2-7, reads GAGVSQSPSNKVTEKGKDVELRCDPISGHTALYWYRQSLGQGLEFLIYFQGNSAPDKSGLPSDRFSAERTGGSVSTLTIQRTQQEDSAVYLCASSLAASGGGYFGPGTRLTVT.

V is TRBV19 and J is TRBJ1-2; 10 bases are shared with TRBD1. The V and J ends lost 7 bases and 7 bases, in that order; junction bases with no gene match: 9. In germline, CDR1 is LNHDA, CDR2 SQIVND (reference sequence). The CDR3 consists of 14 residues. CDR3 in amino acids: CASTEAGTGVGYTF. CDR3 nucleotide sequence: TGTGCCAGTACCGAAGCCGGGACAGGGGTTGGCTACACCTTC.

As to this clone: The same CDR3 arises from other DNA sequences in this sample as well. The V gene is TRBV15, the J gene TRBJ2-7, with 15 bases fitting TRBD2. The CDR3 runs 16 residues. V was clipped by 8 bases and J by 4 bases; unmatched bases: 9. Germline V gene sequence: CDR1 LNHNV, CDR2 YYDKDF (reference sequence). CDR3 DNA: TGTGCCACCTCCAGCGGACTAGCGGGAGGGCCTTACGAGCAGTACTTC. Translation: CATSSGLAGGPYEQYF. The whole variable domain, filled in from reference TRBV15 and TRBJ2-7, reads DAMVIQNPRYQVTQFGKPVTLSCSQTLNHNVMYWYQQKSSQAPKLLFHYYDKDFNNEADTPDNFQSRRPNTSFCFLDIRSPGLGDTAMYLCATSSGLAGGPYEQYFGPGTRLTVT.

This clone has only one observation. The chain is built from TRBV6-4 and TRBJ1-5, with D possibly being TRBD1 (5 bases). V was trimmed by 2 bases and J by 2 bases, leaving 7 bases between them. Germline CDR1 reads MRHNA; CDR2 reads SNTAGT. This CDR3 comprises 14 residues. This chain's CDR3 is CASSDKGGNQPQHF. CDR3 DNA sequence: TGTGCCAGCAGTGACAAAGGGGGCAATCAGCCCCAGCATTTT.

The chain combines TRBV6-1 with TRBJ1-5; 7 positions match TRBD1. The CDR3 consists of 16 residues. Trimming at V came to 3 bases and at J to 4 bases, leaving 9 bases not matched to a gene. Germline lookup yields CDR1 MNHNS and CDR2 SASEGT. Here the CDR3 DNA reads TGTGCCAGCAGTGACGTCCGGACAGGCCCAAATCAGCCCCAGCATTTT. As protein: CASSDVRTGPNQPQHF.

The chain links TRBV19 to TRBJ1-6, with D possibly being TRBD1 (5 bases). The CDR3 is 15 amino acids. V lost 4 bases, J lost 6 bases, and 13 bases lay in between. The germline gives CDR1 LNHDA, CDR2 SQIVND (reference sequence). The CDR3, as DNA: TGTGCCAGTAGTAGCGGACATCCATTTAATTCACCCCTCCACTTT. Its protein product is CASSSGHPFNSPLHF. Based on the CDR3 plus reference TRBV19 and TRBJ1-6, the full variable domain is DGGITQSPKYLFRKEGQNVTLSCEQNLNHDAMYWYRQDPGQGLRLIYYSQIVNDFQKGDIAEGYSVSREKKESFPLTVTSAQKNPTAFYLCASSSGHPFNSPLHFGNGTRLTVT.

This clone was detected once. The chain has TRBV14 and TRBJ2-5, with TRBD1 as a possible D gene (6 bases). The CDR3 has 13 amino acids. Trimming removed 2 bases from V and 4 bases from J, with 8 bases in between. CDR1 is SGHDN and CDR2 is FVKESK in the germline V gene. The DNA for the CDR3 is TGTGCCAGCAGCCAACAGGGGCGAGAGACCCAGTACTTC. Amino acids: CASSQQGRETQYF.

This clone was observed once. The V call is TRBV5-1, the J call TRBJ2-2, with a weak D call TRBD1 (5 bases). Deletions cut 3 bases from V and 6 bases from J, with 9 bases between. From germline, CDR1 is SGHRS and CDR2 YFSETQ. This CDR3 has 13 residues. DNA for the CDR3: TGCGCCAGCAGCTCTCAGGGTGCCGGGGAGCTGTTTTTT. Translating gives CASSSQGAGELFF. The full variable domain, its missing parts supplied by reference TRBV5-1 and TRBJ2-2, is KAGVTQTPRYLIKTRGQQVTLSCSPISGHRSVSWYQQTPGQGLQFLFEYFSETQRNKGNFPGRFSGRQFSNSRSEMNVSTLELGDSALYLCASSSQGAGELFFGEGSRLTVL.

The DNA for the CDR3 is TGTGCCAGCAGTGAAGAGGCTAGCGGGGTGAGCACAGATACGCAGTATTTT. Translating gives CASSEEASGVSTDTQYF. This rearrangement joins TRBV6-1 to TRBJ2-3; 9 positions match TRBD2. This CDR3 has 17 residues. V was clipped by 1 base and J by 0 bases; unmatched bases: 5. Germline V gene lookup returns CDR1 MNHNS and CDR2 SASEGT.

The CDR3 reads CASSPPPAGGVNEQFF. The CDR3 DNA is TGTGCCAGCAGTCCCCCCCCAGCGGGAGGTGTCAATGAGCAGTTCTTC. This chain connects TRBV6-2 or TRBV6-3 to TRBJ2-1; 9 bases align to TRBD2. CDR3 length: 16 amino acids. The V gene end was trimmed by 5 bases and the J gene end by 6 bases; junction bases not matched to a gene: 11. CDR1 and CDR2 from the germline V gene are MNHEY and SVGEGT.

The rearrangement joins TRBV27 to TRBJ2-1, with D possibly TRBD2 on 6 matching bases. The V gene lost 6 bases and the J gene lost 7 bases, with 19 bases spanning the gap. The CDR3 covers 15 residues. CDR1 is MNHEY and CDR2 is SMNVEV in the germline V gene (reference sequence). The DNA of the CDR3 is TGTGCCAGCAGCCCTACCCCCCTAGCGACGAATGAGCAGTTCTTC. As protein: CASSPTPLATNEQFF.

The gene calls are TRBV28 and TRBJ1-1; D perhaps matches TRBD1 (6 bases). Germline V gene data show CDR1 as MDHEN and CDR2 as SYDVKM. V shed 4 bases and J shed 11 bases, with 11 bases lying between them. This CDR3 comprises 11 residues. The CDR3: CASSSRGVAFF. The CDR3 nucleotides are TGTGCCAGCAGTTCCAGGGGAGTCGCTTTCTTT. The full variable domain, rest sourced from reference TRBV28 and TRBJ1-1, is DVKVTQSSRYLVKRTGEKVFLECVQDMDHENMFWYRQDPGLGLRLIYFSYDVKMKEKGDIPEGYSVSREKKERFSLILESASTNQTSMYLCASSSRGVAFFGQGTRLTVV.

The rearrangement links TRBV19 to TRBJ2-1; 16 bases match TRBD2. V dropped 4 bases and J dropped 2; count of bases not matched to a gene: 5. CDR3 length equals 18 residues. Germline V gene data show CDR1 as LNHDA and CDR2 as SQIVND (reference sequence). The chain's CDR3 is CASSRGLAGGPPYNEQFF. The CDR3 nucleotides are TGTGCCAGTAGTAGGGGACTAGCGGGAGGGCCCCCCTACAATGAGCAGTTCTTC. Full variable domain (remainder filled in from reference TRBV19 and TRBJ2-1): DGGITQSPKYLFRKEGQNVTLSCEQNLNHDAMYWYRQDPGQGLRLIYYSQIVNDFQKGDIAEGYSVSREKKESFPLTVTSAQKNPTAFYLCASSRGLAGGPPYNEQFFGPGTRLTVL.

The V call is TRBV25-1, the J call TRBJ2-1; 8 nucleotides align to TRBD2. This CDR3 is 13 amino acids long. Germline loops: CDR1 MGHDK, CDR2 SYGVNS. With 6 bases clipped from V and 6 bases from J, the junction kept 4 bases outside the gene matches. The CDR3 sequence is CASRAAGGNEQFF. As DNA, the CDR3 is TGTGCCAGCAGAGCGGCGGGAGGCAATGAGCAGTTCTTC.

The chain links TRBV5-1 to TRBJ2-1; TRBD2 is a possible D gene (6 bases). CDR1 SGHRS and CDR2 YFSETQ come from the germline V gene. V was trimmed by 3 bases and J by 10 bases, leaving 20 bases between them. The CDR3 is 15 residues long. CDR3 loop: CASSSGAGYGAEQFF. CDR3 coding DNA: TGCGCCAGCAGCTCTGGAGCGGGCTACGGGGCGGAGCAGTTCTTC. Full variable domain (rest looked up from reference TRBV5-1 and TRBJ2-1): KAGVTQTPRYLIKTRGQQVTLSCSPISGHRSVSWYQQTPGQGLQFLFEYFSETQRNKGNFPGRFSGRQFSNSRSEMNVSTLELGDSALYLCASSSGAGYGAEQFFGPGTRLTVL.

CDR3 protein: CASSTGTGRTEKLFF. The CDR3 DNA reads as TGCGCCAGCAGCACAGGAACAGGTCGGACAGAAAAACTGTTTTTT. The chain couples TRBV5-1 to TRBJ1-4, with a tentative D call TRBD1 (5 bases). Trimming took off 4 bases at V and 8 bases at J, with 18 bases between the two ends. The germline CDR1 and CDR2 sequences are SGHRS and YFSETQ. CDR3 length equals 15 residues.

The V and J genes are TRBV19 and TRBJ1-2; D is ambiguous. The CDR3 spans 13 residues. Germline V gene data show CDR1 as LNHDA and CDR2 as SQIVND (reference sequence). Trimming removed 2 bases at V and 4 bases at J, with 8 bases between. In DNA, the CDR3 is TGTGCCAGTAGTATAAGAGGGTTCTATGGCTACACCTTC. Translation gives CASSIRGFYGYTF.

The chain carries TRBV5-1 and TRBJ2-1; TRBD2 agrees at 9 bases. The V and J ends lost 0 bases and 3 bases, in that order; junction bases with no gene match: 4. CDR3 length: 16 amino acids. Germline CDR1 is SGHRS and CDR2 is YFSETQ. In DNA form, the CDR3 reads TGCGCCAGCAGCTTGGGATTAGCGGGGGACTACAATGAGCAGTTCTTC. This sequence encodes CASSLGLAGDYNEQFF.

The CDR3 bases are TGTGCCACCAGTGATTTCACAGGAGTCCAAGAGACCCAGTACTTC. Protein product: CATSDFTGVQETQYF. The rearrangement links TRBV24-1 to TRBJ2-5, with D perhaps matching TRBD1 (5 bases). The germline V gene encodes CDR1 KGHDR and CDR2 SFDVKD. The V and J ends lost 1 base and 1 base respectively, with 9 bases between them. This CDR3 has 15 residues.

The table lists this clone with a count of one. V gene TRBV10-3 combines with J gene TRBJ2-3, with TRBD2 matching 8 bases. This CDR3 region has 15 residues. Losses at the gene ends were 6 bases for V and 1 base for J; bases not matched to a gene: 6. Germline values: CDR1 ENHRY, CDR2 SYGVKD. CDR3 sequence: CAISRREGGTDTQYF. The DNA for the CDR3 is TGTGCCATCAGCAGACGGGAGGGTGGCACAGATACGCAGTATTTT.